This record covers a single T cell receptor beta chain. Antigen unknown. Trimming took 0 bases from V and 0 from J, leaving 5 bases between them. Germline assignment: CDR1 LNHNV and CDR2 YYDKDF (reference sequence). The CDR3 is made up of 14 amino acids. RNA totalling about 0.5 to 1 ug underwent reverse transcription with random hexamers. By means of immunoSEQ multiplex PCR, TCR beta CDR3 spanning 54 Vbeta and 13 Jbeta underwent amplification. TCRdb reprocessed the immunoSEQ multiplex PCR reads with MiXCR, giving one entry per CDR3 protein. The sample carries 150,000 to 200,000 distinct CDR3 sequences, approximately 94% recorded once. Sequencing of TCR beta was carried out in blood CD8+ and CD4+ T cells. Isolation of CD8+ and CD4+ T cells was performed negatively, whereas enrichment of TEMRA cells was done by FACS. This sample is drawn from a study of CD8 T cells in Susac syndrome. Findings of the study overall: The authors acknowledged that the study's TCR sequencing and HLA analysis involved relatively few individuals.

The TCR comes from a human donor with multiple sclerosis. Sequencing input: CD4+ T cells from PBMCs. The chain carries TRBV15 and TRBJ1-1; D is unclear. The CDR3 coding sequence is TGTGCCACCAGCAGAGATACGATGAACACTGAAGCTTTCTTT. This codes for CATSRDTMNTEAFF.